The sequence of this T cell receptor beta chain was determined in a study of blood T cell repertoires in COVID-19. Measured with immunoSEQ multiplex PCR; TCRdb has only the in-frame clones, and not every one. The sample lists 170,000 or so clones, 70% to 90% occurring once. J lost 6 bases, V lost 5 bases, and 10 bases had no gene match. The CDR3 sequence is 15 residues long. CDR1 and CDR2 (germline): PRHDT, FYEKMQ (reference sequence). This sequence was found in a man aged 55 to 70 with COVID-19, enrolled during active disease. Material: peripheral blood. The V call is TRBV13, the J call TRBJ2-1, with TRBD1 matching 7 bases. The CDR3 region is CASSIRKTGSNEQFF. CDR3 DNA sequence: TGTGCCAGCAGCATAAGAAAGACAGGGTCCAATGAGCAGTTCTTC. Supplemented by reference TRBV13 and TRBJ2-1, the full variable domain reads AAGVIQSPRHLIKEKRETATLKCYPIPRHDTVYWYQQGPGQDPQFLISFYEKMQSDKGSIPDRFSAQQFSDYHSELNMSSLELGDSALYFCASSIRKTGSNEQFFGPGTRLTVL.